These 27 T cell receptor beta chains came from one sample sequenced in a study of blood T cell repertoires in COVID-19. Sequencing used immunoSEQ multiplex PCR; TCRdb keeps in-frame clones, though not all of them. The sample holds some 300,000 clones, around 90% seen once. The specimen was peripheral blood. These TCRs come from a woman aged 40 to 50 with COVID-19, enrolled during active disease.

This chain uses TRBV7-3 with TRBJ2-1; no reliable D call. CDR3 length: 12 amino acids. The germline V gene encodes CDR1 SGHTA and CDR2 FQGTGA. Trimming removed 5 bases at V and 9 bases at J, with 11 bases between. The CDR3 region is CASSPGLGEQFF. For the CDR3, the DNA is TGTGCCAGCAGCCCCGGTCTTGGTGAGCAGTTCTTC.

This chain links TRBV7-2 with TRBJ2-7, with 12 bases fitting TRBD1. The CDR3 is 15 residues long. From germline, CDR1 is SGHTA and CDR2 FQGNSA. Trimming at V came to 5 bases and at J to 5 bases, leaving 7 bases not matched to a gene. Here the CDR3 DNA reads TGTGCCAGCAGCAGGGACAGGGGGCGCCCCCACGAGCAGTACTTC. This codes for CASSRDRGRPHEQYF. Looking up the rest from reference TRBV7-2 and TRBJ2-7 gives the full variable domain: GAGVSQSPSNKVTEKGKDVELRCDPISGHTALYWYRQSLGQGLEFLIYFQGNSAPDKSGLPSDRFSAERTGGSVSTLTIQRTQQEDSAVYLCASSRDRGRPHEQYFGPGTRLTVT.

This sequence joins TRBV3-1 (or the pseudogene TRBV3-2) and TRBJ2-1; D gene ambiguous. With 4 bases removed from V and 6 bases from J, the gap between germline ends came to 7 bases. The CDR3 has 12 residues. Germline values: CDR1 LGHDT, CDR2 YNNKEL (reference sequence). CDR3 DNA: TGTGCCAGCAGCCCAACCGGCAATGAGCAGTTCTTC. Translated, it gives CASSPTGNEQFF.

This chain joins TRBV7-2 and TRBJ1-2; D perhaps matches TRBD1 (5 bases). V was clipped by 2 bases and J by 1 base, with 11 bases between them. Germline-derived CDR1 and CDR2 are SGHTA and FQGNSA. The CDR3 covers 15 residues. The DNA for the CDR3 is TGTGCCAGCAGCTTAAAGGCAGGGAATAACTATGGCTACACCTTC. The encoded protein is CASSLKAGNNYGYTF.

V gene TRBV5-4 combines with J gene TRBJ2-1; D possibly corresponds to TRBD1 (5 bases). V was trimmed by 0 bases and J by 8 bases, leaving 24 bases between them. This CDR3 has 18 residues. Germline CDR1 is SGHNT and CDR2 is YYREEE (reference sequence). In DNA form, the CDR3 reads TGTGCCAGCAGCTTGGCCCTTCGTCGAGGCGGAAGGGGCGATGAGCAGTTCTTC. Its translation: CASSLALRRGGRGDEQFF.

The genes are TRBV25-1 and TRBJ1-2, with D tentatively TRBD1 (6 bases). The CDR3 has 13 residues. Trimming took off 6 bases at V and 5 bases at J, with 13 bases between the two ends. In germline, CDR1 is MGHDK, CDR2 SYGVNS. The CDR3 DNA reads TGTGCCAGCAGCTCAACAGGGACGTATGGCTACACCTTC. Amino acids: CASSSTGTYGYTF.

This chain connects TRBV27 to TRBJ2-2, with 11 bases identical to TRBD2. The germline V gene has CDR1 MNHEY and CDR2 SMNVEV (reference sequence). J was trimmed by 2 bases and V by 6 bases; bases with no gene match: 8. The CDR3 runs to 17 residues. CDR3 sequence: CASRIGRLAGNTGELFF. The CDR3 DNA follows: TGTGCCAGCAGGATCGGGAGACTAGCGGGAAACACCGGGGAGCTGTTTTTT.

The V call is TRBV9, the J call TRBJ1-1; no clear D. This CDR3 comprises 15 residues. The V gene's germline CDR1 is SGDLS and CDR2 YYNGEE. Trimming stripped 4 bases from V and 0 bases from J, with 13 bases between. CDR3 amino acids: CASSPPGSVNTEAFF. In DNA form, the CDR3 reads TGTGCCAGCAGCCCCCCGGGTAGCGTGAACACTGAAGCTTTCTTT.

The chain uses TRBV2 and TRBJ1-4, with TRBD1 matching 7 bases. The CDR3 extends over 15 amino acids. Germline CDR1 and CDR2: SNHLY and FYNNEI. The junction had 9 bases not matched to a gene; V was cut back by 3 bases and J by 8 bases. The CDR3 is CASSDRPGGLEKLFF. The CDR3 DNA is TGTGCCAGCAGTGACCGTCCAGGGGGGCTAGAAAAACTGTTTTTT.

The CDR3 loop is CASSSIPGTGNIQYF. The CDR3 nucleotides read TGTGCCAGCAGTTCGATTCCCGGGACAGGGAACATTCAGTACTTC. V is TRBV6-6 and J is TRBJ2-4, with 9 bases matching TRBD1. The germline V gene encodes CDR1 MNHNY and CDR2 SVGAGI (reference sequence). Germline trimming cut 4 bases from V and 7 bases from J; bases unmatched to any gene: 8. CDR3 size: 15 residues.

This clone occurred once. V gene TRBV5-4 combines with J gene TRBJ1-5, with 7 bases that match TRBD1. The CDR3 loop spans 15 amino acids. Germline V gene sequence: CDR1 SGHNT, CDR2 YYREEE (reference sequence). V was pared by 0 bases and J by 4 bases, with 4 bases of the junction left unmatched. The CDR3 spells CASSLGQGVNQPQHF. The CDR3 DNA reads TGTGCCAGCAGCTTGGGACAGGGAGTTAATCAGCCCCAGCATTTT.

For the CDR3, the DNA is TGTGCCACCAGTGACCGCGCCCTCTCTGGGGCCAACGTCCTGACTTTC. Residues: CATSDRALSGANVLTF. V and J are TRBV24-1 and TRBJ2-6; D ambiguous. The CDR3 contains 16 residues. The germline V gene encodes CDR1 KGHDR and CDR2 SFDVKD. V was cut by 4 bases and J by 0 bases, with 9 bases left in between.

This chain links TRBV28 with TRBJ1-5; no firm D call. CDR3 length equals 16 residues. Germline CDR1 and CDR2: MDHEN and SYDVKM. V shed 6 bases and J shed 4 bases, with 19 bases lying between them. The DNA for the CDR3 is TGTGCCAGCAGACGCGGGAGGCAAACACGGAATCAGCCCCAGCATTTT. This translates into CASRRGRQTRNQPQHF.

Here the CDR3 reads CSVGGQGSSYEQYF. The CDR3 DNA sequence: TGCAGCGTTGGGGGACAGGGGAGCTCCTACGAGCAGTACTTC. This chain connects TRBV29-1 to TRBJ2-7; 10 nucleotides match TRBD1. Germline V gene data show CDR1 as SQVTM and CDR2 as ANQGSEA. V dropped 4 bases and J dropped 0; count of bases not matched to a gene: 3. CDR3 length: 14 amino acids.

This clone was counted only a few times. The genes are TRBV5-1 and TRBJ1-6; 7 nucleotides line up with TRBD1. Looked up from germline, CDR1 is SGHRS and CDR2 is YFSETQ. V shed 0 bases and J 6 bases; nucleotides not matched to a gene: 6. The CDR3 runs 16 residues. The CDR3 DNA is TGCGCCAGCAGCTTGGATGGGCAGGGGGGTAATTCACCCCTCCACTTT. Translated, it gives CASSLDGQGGNSPLHF.

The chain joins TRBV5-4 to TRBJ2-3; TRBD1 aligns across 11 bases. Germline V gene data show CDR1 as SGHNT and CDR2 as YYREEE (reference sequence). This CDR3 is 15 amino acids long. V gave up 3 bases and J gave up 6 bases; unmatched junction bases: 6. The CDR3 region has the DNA TGTGCCAGCAGCTCGGGACAGGGGGGCTTTGATACGCAGTATTTT. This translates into CASSSGQGGFDTQYF.

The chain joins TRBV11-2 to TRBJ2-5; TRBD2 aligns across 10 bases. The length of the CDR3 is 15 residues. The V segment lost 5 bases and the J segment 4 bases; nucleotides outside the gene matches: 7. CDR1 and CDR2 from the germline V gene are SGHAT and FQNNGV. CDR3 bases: TGTGCCAGCAGCCCAAAGGGACTAGCGAGAGAGACCCAGTACTTC. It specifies CASSPKGLARETQYF. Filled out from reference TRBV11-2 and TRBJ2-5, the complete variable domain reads EAGVAQSPRYKIIEKRQSVAFWCNPISGHATLYWYQQILGQGPKLLIQFQNNGVVDDSQLPKDRFSAERLKGVDSTLKIQPAKLEDSAVYLCASSPKGLARETQYFGPGTRLLVL.

The CDR3 spells CASRELGTHTSYEQYF. As DNA, the CDR3 is TGTGCCAGCAGAGAGCTCGGGACACATACTTCCTACGAGCAGTACTTC. This rearrangement joins TRBV28 to TRBJ2-7, with D maybe TRBD1 (6 bases). Trimming removed 6 bases from V and 1 base from J, with 19 bases in between. This CDR3 spans 16 amino acids. Germline V gene data show CDR1 as MDHEN and CDR2 as SYDVKM. Together with reference TRBV28 and TRBJ2-7, the CDR3 gives the full variable domain: DVKVTQSSRYLVKRTGEKVFLECVQDMDHENMFWYRQDPGLGLRLIYFSYDVKMKEKGDIPEGYSVSREKKERFSLILESASTNQTSMYLCASRELGTHTSYEQYFGPGTRLTVT.

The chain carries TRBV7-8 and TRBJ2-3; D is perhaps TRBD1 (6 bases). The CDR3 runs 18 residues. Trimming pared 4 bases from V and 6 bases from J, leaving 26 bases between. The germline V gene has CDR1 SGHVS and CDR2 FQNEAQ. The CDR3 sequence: CASSSRDNYPIPRDTQYF. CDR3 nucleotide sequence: TGTGCCAGCAGCTCCCGGGACAACTACCCCATACCCCGGGATACGCAGTATTTT.

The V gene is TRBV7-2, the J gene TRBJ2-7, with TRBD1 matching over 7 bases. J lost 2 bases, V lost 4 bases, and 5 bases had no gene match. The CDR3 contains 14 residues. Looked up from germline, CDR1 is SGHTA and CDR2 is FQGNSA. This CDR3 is CASSSGTVAYEQYF. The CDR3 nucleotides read TGTGCCAGCAGCTCAGGGACAGTCGCCTACGAGCAGTACTTC.

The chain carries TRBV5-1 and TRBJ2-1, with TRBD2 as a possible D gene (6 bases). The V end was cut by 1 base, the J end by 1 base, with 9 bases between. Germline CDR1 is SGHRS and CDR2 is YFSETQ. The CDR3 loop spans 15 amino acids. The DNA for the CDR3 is TGCGCCAGCAGCTTGTTTGCGGGATCCTACAATGAGCAGTTCTTC. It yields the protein CASSLFAGSYNEQFF. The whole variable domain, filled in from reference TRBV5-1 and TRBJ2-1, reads KAGVTQTPRYLIKTRGQQVTLSCSPISGHRSVSWYQQTPGQGLQFLFEYFSETQRNKGNFPGRFSGRQFSNSRSEMNVSTLELGDSALYLCASSLFAGSYNEQFFGPGTRLTVL.

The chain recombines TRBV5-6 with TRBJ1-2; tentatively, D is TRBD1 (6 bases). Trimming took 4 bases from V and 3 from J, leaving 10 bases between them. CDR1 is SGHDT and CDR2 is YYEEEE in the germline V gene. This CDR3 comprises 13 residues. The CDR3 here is CASSVYRDYGYTF. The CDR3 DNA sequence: TGTGCCAGCAGCGTATACAGGGACTATGGCTACACCTTC. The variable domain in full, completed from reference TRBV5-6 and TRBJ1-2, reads DAGVTQSPTHLIKTRGQQVTLRCSPKSGHDTVSWYQQALGQGPQFIFQYYEEEERQRGNFPDRFSGHQFPNYSSELNVNALLLGDSALYLCASSVYRDYGYTFGSGTRLTVV.

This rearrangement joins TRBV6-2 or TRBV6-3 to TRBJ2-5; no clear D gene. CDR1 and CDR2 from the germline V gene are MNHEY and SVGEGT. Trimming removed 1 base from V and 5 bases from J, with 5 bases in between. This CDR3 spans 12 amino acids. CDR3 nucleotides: TGTGCCAGCAGTTACTATTCGGAGACCCAGTACTTC. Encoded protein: CASSYYSETQYF.

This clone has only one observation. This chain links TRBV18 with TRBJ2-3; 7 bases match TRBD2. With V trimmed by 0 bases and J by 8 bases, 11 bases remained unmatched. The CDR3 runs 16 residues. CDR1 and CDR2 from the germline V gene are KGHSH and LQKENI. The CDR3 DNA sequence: TGTGCCAGCTCACCACCGGCTAGCGGCCGCACTGGTACGCAGTATTTT. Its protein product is CASSPPASGRTGTQYF.

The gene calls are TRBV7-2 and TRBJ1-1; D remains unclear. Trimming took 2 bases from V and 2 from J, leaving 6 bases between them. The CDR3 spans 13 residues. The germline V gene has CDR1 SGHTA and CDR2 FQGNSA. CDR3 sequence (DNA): TGTGCCAGCAGCTTAAACAGAAACACTGAAGCTTTCTTT. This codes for CASSLNRNTEAFF. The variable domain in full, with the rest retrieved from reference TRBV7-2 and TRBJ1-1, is GAGVSQSPSNKVTEKGKDVELRCDPISGHTALYWYRQSLGQGLEFLIYFQGNSAPDKSGLPSDRFSAERTGGSVSTLTIQRTQQEDSAVYLCASSLNRNTEAFFGQGTRLTVV.

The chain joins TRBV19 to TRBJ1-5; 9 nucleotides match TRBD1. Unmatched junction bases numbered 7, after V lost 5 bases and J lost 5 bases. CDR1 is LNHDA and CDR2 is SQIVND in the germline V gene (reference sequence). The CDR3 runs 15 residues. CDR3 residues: CASSPSGQGYQPQHF. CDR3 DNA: TGTGCCAGTAGTCCATCAGGACAGGGGTATCAGCCCCAGCATTTT.

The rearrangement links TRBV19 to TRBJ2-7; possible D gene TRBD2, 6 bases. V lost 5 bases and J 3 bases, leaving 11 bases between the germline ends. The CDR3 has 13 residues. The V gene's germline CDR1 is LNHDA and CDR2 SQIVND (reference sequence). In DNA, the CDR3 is TGTGCCAGTAGTTGGGCGGGACTCTACGAGCAGTACTTC. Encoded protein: CASSWAGLYEQYF.